Listed below are T cell receptor beta chains from one sample, sequenced in a study of blood T cells in healthy people across ages. From the 5' RACE reads, TCRdb called clonotypes with MiXCR, one entry per CDR3 protein. The table shows roughly 2 million distinct CDR3 sequences, with less than 50% occurring only once. The sample was blood. The source is a woman in her 40s in good health. CDR3s include the opening cysteine and the closing phenylalanine or tryptophan. The D gene is left open where the match is weak. Clone size is not always given. Where it is, it says once, few, many or a class for expanded clones.

j_call: TRBJ2-7; d_call: TRBD2; v_call: TRBV7-2; clone_size: NA; cdr3_nt: TGTGCCAGCAGCAGGGGGACTAGCGGGGGGCTCAATGAGCAGTACTTC; cdr3_aa: CASSRGTSGGLNEQYF
j_call: TRBJ2-2; d_call: TRBD2; v_call: TRBV9; clone_size: few; cdr3_nt: TGTGCCAGCAGCGTAGTGGCGGGGGGCTCGAACACCGGGGAGCTGTTTTTT; cdr3_aa: CASSVVAGGSNTGELFF
j_call: TRBJ2-7; d_call: TRBD1; v_call: TRBV28; clone_size: NA; cdr3_nt: TGTGCCAGCAGTGACAGGGGAAATGAGCAGTACTTC; cdr3_aa: CASSDRGNEQYF
j_call: TRBJ1-6; d_call: NA; v_call: TRBV12-3/TRBV12-4; clone_size: NA; cdr3_nt: TGTGCCAGCAGTCCAACACCGGACTCACCCCTCCACTTT; cdr3_aa: CASSPTPDSPLHF
j_call: TRBJ1-5; d_call: NA; v_call: TRBV7-2; clone_size: NA; cdr3_nt: TGTGCCAGCAGCTTTCCCCGACAGATTAGCAATCAGCCCCAGCATTTT; cdr3_aa: CASSFPRQISNQPQHF
j_call: TRBJ1-5; d_call: NA; v_call: TRBV20-1; clone_size: NA; cdr3_nt: TGCAGTGCTACTTCCGGACTTAGCAATCAGCCCCAGCATTTT; cdr3_aa: CSATSGLSNQPQHF
j_call: TRBJ2-5; d_call: NA; v_call: TRBV11-2; clone_size: NA; cdr3_nt: TGTGCCAGCAGCCTGAGGCGCGACTCAGAGACCCAGTACTTC; cdr3_aa: CASSLRRDSETQYF
j_call: TRBJ2-3; d_call: TRBD1; v_call: TRBV2; clone_size: NA; cdr3_nt: TGTGCCAGCAGAGCCGGACAGGGGCCACGCACAGATACGCAGTATTTT; cdr3_aa: CASRAGQGPRTDTQYF
j_call: TRBJ2-7; d_call: TRBD2; v_call: TRBV7-9; clone_size: few; cdr3_nt: TGTGCCAGCAGCTTAGAGGTAGCGGGGGACGAGCAGTACTTC; cdr3_aa: CASSLEVAGDEQYF
j_call: TRBJ2-1; d_call: TRBD2; v_call: TRBV28; clone_size: NA; cdr3_nt: TGTGCCAGCAGCCGTGGACTAGCGGGGGTTTCCTACAATGAGCAGTTCTTC; cdr3_aa: CASSRGLAGVSYNEQFF
j_call: TRBJ2-3; d_call: NA; v_call: TRBV5-1; clone_size: NA; cdr3_nt: TGCGCCAACAAGGGCTCCCCCAGCGATACGCAGTATTTT; cdr3_aa: CANKGSPSDTQYF
j_call: TRBJ2-3; d_call: TRBD1; v_call: TRBV4-3; clone_size: NA; cdr3_nt: TGCGCCAGCAGCCAAGACGGACAGGGGGGTACGCGGACAGATACGCAGTATTTT; cdr3_aa: CASSQDGQGGTRTDTQYF
j_call: TRBJ2-7; d_call: NA; v_call: TRBV6-6; clone_size: few; cdr3_nt: TGTGCCAGCAGTATGGGGCGAGGGGCGGCATCCGAGCAGTACTTC; cdr3_aa: CASSMGRGAASEQYF
j_call: TRBJ2-3; d_call: NA; v_call: TRBV12-3/TRBV12-4; clone_size: NA; cdr3_nt: TGTGCCAGCAGTTTAGCGGGTTTAAATACGCAGTATTTT; cdr3_aa: CASSLAGLNTQYF
j_call: TRBJ2-7; d_call: TRBD1; v_call: TRBV6-2/TRBV6-3; clone_size: few; cdr3_nt: TGTGCCAGCAGTTACCTCCCCGGGACAGGACCCTACGAGCAGTACTTC; cdr3_aa: CASSYLPGTGPYEQYF
j_call: TRBJ2-5; d_call: NA; v_call: TRBV12-3/TRBV12-4; clone_size: few; cdr3_nt: TGTGCCAGCAGTTTTAACCAGGTGGAAGAGACCCAGTACTTC; cdr3_aa: CASSFNQVEETQYF
j_call: TRBJ2-1; d_call: TRBD1; v_call: TRBV6-5; clone_size: NA; cdr3_nt: TGTGCCAGCAGTTACGGGACAGGCCGAAACAATGAGCAGTTCTTC; cdr3_aa: CASSYGTGRNNEQFF
j_call: TRBJ1-6; d_call: NA; v_call: TRBV12-3/TRBV12-4; clone_size: few; cdr3_nt: TGTGCCAGCAGTCCCGACAGGATGACCTATAATTCACCCCTCCACTTT; cdr3_aa: CASSPDRMTYNSPLHF
j_call: TRBJ2-1; d_call: NA; v_call: TRBV24-1; clone_size: NA; cdr3_nt: TGTGCCACCAGTGACCCCGGTCGGGCAGACAATGAGCAGTTCTTC; cdr3_aa: CATSDPGRADNEQFF
j_call: TRBJ2-5; d_call: NA; v_call: TRBV20-1; clone_size: once; cdr3_nt: TGCAGTGCTAGAGGCACCGGGCACTTGAGGGAGACCCAGTACTTC; cdr3_aa: CSARGTGHLRETQYF
j_call: TRBJ2-3; d_call: NA; v_call: TRBV29-1; clone_size: NA; cdr3_nt: TGCAGCGTTGGCCCTCCAGGCAGGGTAATGTCAGATACGCAGTATTTT; cdr3_aa: CSVGPPGRVMSDTQYF
j_call: TRBJ2-1; d_call: NA; v_call: TRBV25-1; clone_size: NA; cdr3_nt: TGTGCCAGCAGTGAATATGAGAAAAAGCAGTTCTTC; cdr3_aa: CASSEYEKKQFF
j_call: TRBJ1-5; d_call: NA; v_call: TRBV20-1; clone_size: once; cdr3_nt: TGCAGTGCTAGAGTAGTCCAGGGTAGACTCCAGCCCCAGCATTTT; cdr3_aa: CSARVVQGRLQPQHF
j_call: TRBJ2-7; d_call: NA; v_call: TRBV5-6; clone_size: NA; cdr3_nt: TGTGCCAGCAGCTTGAATATAGGCAGAACCCACTACGAGCAGTACTTC; cdr3_aa: CASSLNIGRTHYEQYF
j_call: TRBJ2-7; d_call: TRBD1; v_call: TRBV4-2; clone_size: few; cdr3_nt: TGTGCCAGCAGCCCTCAGAGGGGGCTCTCCTCCTACGAGCAGTACTTC; cdr3_aa: CASSPQRGLSSYEQYF
j_call: TRBJ2-2; d_call: NA; v_call: TRBV29-1; clone_size: NA; cdr3_nt: TGCAGCGCTAGGGTGGTCGGGGAGCTGTTTTTT; cdr3_aa: CSARVVGELFF
j_call: TRBJ2-7; d_call: TRBD2; v_call: TRBV25-1; clone_size: NA; cdr3_nt: TGTGCCAGCAGTTTTGGGACTAGGGTTGACGAGCAGTACTTC; cdr3_aa: CASSFGTRVDEQYF
j_call: TRBJ2-5; d_call: NA; v_call: TRBV15; clone_size: NA; cdr3_nt: TGTGCCACCAGCAGAGATGTCGCGGGGAACCAAGAGACCCAGTACTTC; cdr3_aa: CATSRDVAGNQETQYF
j_call: TRBJ1-4; d_call: NA; v_call: TRBV4-3; clone_size: NA; cdr3_nt: TGCGCCAGCAGCCAAGACTTATCCGGCCCCACTAATGAAAAACTGTTTTTT; cdr3_aa: CASSQDLSGPTNEKLFF
j_call: TRBJ2-5; d_call: TRBD1; v_call: TRBV7-9; clone_size: NA; cdr3_nt: TGTGCCAGCAACTTATTATTGACAGGGCAAGAGACCCAGTACTTC; cdr3_aa: CASNLLLTGQETQYF
j_call: TRBJ1-2; d_call: NA; v_call: TRBV14; clone_size: once; cdr3_nt: TGTGCCAGCAGCCGAGACACCAGAGACTATGGCTACACCTTC; cdr3_aa: CASSRDTRDYGYTF